This T cell receptor (beta chain) originates from a study of T cell responses to AZD1222 COVID-19 vaccine. Germline V gene sequence: CDR1 KGHDR, CDR2 SFDVKD. The CDR3 is 15 amino acids. Trimming removed 5 bases from V and 5 bases from J, with 15 bases in between. Study-level findings and limits: Rises in breadth and depth of Spike-specific TCRs came after two AZD1222 doses. Recipients of AZD1222 seropositive at baseline numbered only 5 or 6. Regions 160-218 and 743-854 dominated among vaccine-associated CD4 TCRs spanning spike. Donors were chiefly white British, with a greater number of females, and clonal diversity was perhaps underestimated.

The data were produced by immunoSEQ multiplex PCR, yet TCRdb's version contains in-frame clones alone and is incomplete. Of approximately 64,000 clones in the sample, 75% to 95% were seen once. In regard to this clone: The antigen remains undetermined.

The chain combines TRBV24-1 with TRBJ2-1; D may be TRBD1 or TRBD2 (5 bases each). The sequences come from peripheral blood, collected 28 days after the second dose of the MenACWY control vaccine. The origin of this receptor is an adult who received the MenACWY meningococcal vaccine as a control. This chain's CDR3 is CATSASSRGHNEQFF. The CDR3 DNA sequence: TGTGCCACCAGTGCCTCCTCCCGGGGCCACAATGAGCAGTTCTTC.